Shown below are 24 T cell receptor beta chains from a single sample sequenced in a study of long-term antiretroviral therapy in people with HIV. With survey level as its setting, the immunoSEQ assay was v3.0. Clones were sequenced by immunoSEQ multiplex PCR, and TCRdb holds only the in-frame ones, with some missing. The data hold about 44,000 clones, with about 95% observed a single time. Source: unsorted PBMCs, taken 3.7 years after starting antiretroviral therapy. These receptors originate from a woman in her 50s with HIV.

The J gene is TRBJ1-2, the V gene TRBV29-1, with D unresolved. In germline, CDR1 is SQVTM, CDR2 ANQGSEA. The CDR3 extends over 12 amino acids. V was clipped by 1 base and J by 6 bases, with 9 bases between them. The CDR3 loop is CSVEGAADGYTF. CDR3 coding DNA: TGCAGCGTTGAAGGAGCCGCCGATGGCTACACCTTC.

The chain has TRBV13 and TRBJ2-5; 13 bases fit TRBD2. The CDR3 loop spans 18 amino acids. V gave up 5 bases and J gave up 2 bases; unmatched junction bases: 11. Germline values: CDR1 PRHDT, CDR2 FYEKMQ (reference sequence). CDR3 in amino acids: CASSRRTSGGMGQETQYF. CDR3 nucleotide sequence: TGTGCCAGCAGCCGACGGACTAGCGGGGGAATGGGGCAAGAGACCCAGTACTTC.

The rearrangement uses TRBV27 and TRBJ2-1, with TRBD2 identical over 7 bases. This CDR3 is built from 15 residues. V trimming: 6 bases; J trimming: 4 bases; junction bases outside the gene matches: 9. Germline CDR1 is MNHEY and CDR2 is SMNVEV (reference sequence). This CDR3 is CASSPSGELYNEQFF. CDR3 in DNA: TGTGCCAGCAGCCCAAGCGGGGAGTTATACAATGAGCAGTTCTTC.

In this sample, this clone turned up once. The rearrangement joins TRBV6-6 to TRBJ2-2; 8 bases line up with TRBD2. The germline CDR1 and CDR2 sequences are MNHNY and SVGAGI (reference sequence). With 7 bases clipped from V and 6 bases from J, the junction kept 7 bases outside the gene matches. The CDR3 covers 14 residues. Here the CDR3 reads CASTTGLGAGELFF. The DNA for the CDR3 is TGTGCCAGCACAACGGGACTAGGAGCCGGGGAGCTGTTTTTT.

This rearrangement joins TRBV4-2 to TRBJ2-7; 11 bases line up with TRBD2. The V gene's germline CDR1 is LGHNA and CDR2 YNFKEQ. The V gene end was trimmed by 4 bases and the J gene end by 2 bases; junction bases not matched to a gene: 7. This CDR3 contains 16 residues. CDR3: CASSPLTSGGPYEQYF. The CDR3 nucleotides read TGTGCCAGCAGCCCCCTCACTAGCGGGGGCCCCTACGAGCAGTACTTC.

The rearrangement joins TRBV5-1 to TRBJ1-2; perhaps TRBD1 as D (5 bases). V shed 3 bases and J shed 6 bases, with 18 bases lying between them. This CDR3 contains 15 residues. CDR1 SGHRS and CDR2 YFSETQ come from the germline V gene. CDR3 DNA sequence: TGCGCCAGCAGCTCGTCGTCACGGGCAGGGAATGGCTACACCTTC. As protein: CASSSSSRAGNGYTF.

The chain links TRBV18 to TRBJ2-7; 14 nucleotides match TRBD2. Looked up from germline, CDR1 is KGHSH and CDR2 is LQKENI. There are 16 residues in the CDR3. After removal of 2 bases from V and 3 bases from J, the junction contained 3 bases not matched to a gene. The CDR3 here is CASSPGLAGGIYEQYF. CDR3 nucleotide sequence: TGTGCCAGCTCACCAGGACTAGCGGGGGGAATCTACGAGCAGTACTTC. The whole variable domain, filled in from reference TRBV18 and TRBJ2-7, reads NAGVMQNPRHLVRRRGQEARLRCSPMKGHSHVYWYRQLPEEGLKFMVYLQKENIIDESGMPKERFSAEFPKEGPSILRIQQVVRGDSAAYFCASSPGLAGGIYEQYFGPGTRLTVT.

The chain is built from TRBV30 and TRBJ1-1, with unresolved D. CDR1 and CDR2 (germline): GTSNPN, SVGIG (reference sequence). V was shortened by 2 bases and J by 1 base, with 14 bases between the two germline ends. CDR3 length equals 15 residues. CDR3 bases: TGTGCCTGGAGTCCCCACGGCGGACCGAACACTGAAGCTTTCTTT. Residues: CAWSPHGGPNTEAFF.

The chain joins TRBV25-1 to TRBJ1-2; tentatively, D is TRBD1 (5 bases). The CDR3 contains 15 residues. Germline V lookup: CDR1 MGHDK, CDR2 SYGVNS. The germline V and J ends were trimmed by 3 bases and 6 bases, with 17 bases remaining between them. The CDR3 DNA reads TGTGCCAGCAGTGAGCCCCAGGGAGGGTCTGATGGCTACACCTTC. Its protein is CASSEPQGGSDGYTF.

The chain is built from TRBV5-8 and TRBJ1-2; 7 nucleotides match TRBD1. There are 14 residues in the CDR3. Germline assignment: CDR1 SGHTS and CDR2 YDEGEE. Trimming at V came to 4 bases and at J to 3 bases, leaving 6 bases not matched to a gene. The CDR3 bases are TGTGCCAGCAGCGGCGACAGGGTCGACTATGGCTACACCTTC. Translating it yields CASSGDRVDYGYTF.

The chain has TRBV2 and TRBJ2-5, with D perhaps being TRBD1 or TRBD2 (5 bases each). V was trimmed by 6 bases and J by 4 bases, leaving 18 bases between them. Germline CDR1 is SNHLY and CDR2 is FYNNEI. The CDR3 sequence is 15 residues long. The CDR3 sequence: CASRPGQADGETQYF. CDR3 in DNA: TGTGCCAGCAGACCGGGGCAGGCAGATGGAGAGACCCAGTACTTC.

J is TRBJ1-1 and V is TRBV6-6; no definite D call. CDR3 length: 13 residues. Germline CDR1 MNHNY, CDR2 SVGAGI (reference sequence). V dropped 2 bases and J dropped 0 bases, with 4 bases sitting between them. The CDR3 DNA reads as TGTGCCAGCAGTTACAGCGTGAACACTGAAGCTTTCTTT. Amino acids: CASSYSVNTEAFF.

The rearrangement uses TRBV5-1 and TRBJ2-7, with 7 bases that match TRBD1. The CDR3 totals 14 residues. The V gene's germline CDR1 is SGHRS and CDR2 YFSETQ. The V and J ends lost 3 bases and 5 bases, in that order; junction bases with no gene match: 8. The DNA of the CDR3 is TGCGCCAGCAGCTATCAGACAGGGCCCAACGAGCAGTACTTC. As protein: CASSYQTGPNEQYF.

The gene calls are TRBV15 and TRBJ1-1, with D tentatively TRBD1 (5 bases). Deletions cut 0 bases from V and 4 bases from J, with 9 bases between. The V gene's germline CDR1 is LNHNV and CDR2 YYDKDF (reference sequence). The CDR3 totals 14 residues. The CDR3 DNA follows: TGTGCCACCAGCAGAGAGATCCAGGGCACTGAAGCTTTCTTT. The encoded protein is CATSREIQGTEAFF.

This chain links TRBV5-1 with TRBJ2-5; no reliable D call. Germline assignment: CDR1 SGHRS and CDR2 YFSETQ. V lost 0 bases to trimming and J lost 1 base, with 1 base between them. The CDR3 loop spans 12 amino acids. The CDR3 here is CASSLAQETQYF. The CDR3 DNA sequence: TGCGCCAGCAGCTTGGCCCAAGAGACCCAGTACTTC. Full variable domain (missing parts from reference TRBV5-1 and TRBJ2-5): KAGVTQTPRYLIKTRGQQVTLSCSPISGHRSVSWYQQTPGQGLQFLFEYFSETQRNKGNFPGRFSGRQFSNSRSEMNVSTLELGDSALYLCASSLAQETQYFGPGTRLLVL.

The V gene is TRBV19, the J gene TRBJ2-5, with D unclear. The CDR3 loop spans 14 amino acids. Per germline, CDR1 LNHDA and CDR2 SQIVND (reference sequence). Trimming took 0 bases from V and 1 from J, leaving 6 bases between them. The CDR3 sequence: CASSIDPFQETQYF. CDR3 DNA sequence: TGTGCCAGTAGTATAGATCCTTTCCAAGAGACCCAGTACTTC.

V gene TRBV7-3 combines with J gene TRBJ2-1, with 9 bases that match TRBD2. V was pared by 2 bases and J by 0 bases, with 8 bases of the junction left unmatched. Germline V gene sequence: CDR1 SGHTA, CDR2 FQGTGA. The CDR3 is 18 amino acids. The CDR3 region is CASSLDSGGRSSYNEQFF. In DNA, the CDR3 is TGTGCCAGCAGCTTAGATAGCGGGGGCCGGAGCTCCTACAATGAGCAGTTCTTC. The variable domain in full, completed from reference TRBV7-3 and TRBJ2-1, reads GAGVSQTPSNKVTEKGKYVELRCDPISGHTALYWYRQSLGQGPEFLIYFQGTGAADDSGLPNDRFFAVRPEGSVSTLKIQRTERGDSAVYLCASSLDSGGRSSYNEQFFGPGTRLTVL.

V usage is TRBV18 and J usage is TRBJ1-1; D remains unclear. V lost 2 bases and J 0 bases, leaving 7 bases between the germline ends. The CDR3 contains 14 residues. Germline CDR1 and CDR2: KGHSH and LQKENI. The CDR3 is CASSPAVMNTEAFF. CDR3 DNA sequence: TGTGCCAGCTCACCAGCAGTGATGAACACTGAAGCTTTCTTT.

The J gene is TRBJ2-7, the V gene TRBV9; D is uncertain. V lost 0 bases, J lost 5 bases, and 18 bases lay in between. Germline CDR1 SGDLS, CDR2 YYNGEE. The CDR3 sequence is 16 residues long. The DNA for the CDR3 is TGTGCCAGCAGCGTAGAGGCAGCCCGGCCAACCCACGAGCAGTACTTC. Amino acids: CASSVEAARPTHEQYF.

The chain links TRBV5-6 to TRBJ1-1; TRBD1 matches at 7 bases. There are 14 residues in the CDR3. Trimming took 3 bases from V and 2 from J; bases not matched to a gene: 4. In germline, CDR1 is SGHDT, CDR2 YYEEEE. This chain's CDR3 is CASSWGQRNTEAFF. The CDR3 nucleotides read TGTGCCAGCAGCTGGGGACAGCGTAACACTGAAGCTTTCTTT.

This rearrangement joins TRBV6-5 to TRBJ2-5; D gene ambiguous. V was shortened by 0 bases and J by 0 bases, with 5 bases between the two germline ends. The CDR3 is 14 amino acids. CDR1 MNHEY and CDR2 SVGAGI come from the germline V gene. The CDR3 reads CASSYSGDQETQYF. As DNA, the CDR3 is TGTGCCAGCAGTTACTCGGGTGACCAAGAGACCCAGTACTTC.

The chain employs TRBV5-1 and TRBJ1-5; D unclear. Trimming stripped 5 bases from V and 2 bases from J, with 17 bases between. CDR1 is SGHRS, CDR2 YFSETQ, per germline. The CDR3 has 16 amino acids. CDR3 nucleotides: TGCGCCAGCAGTCTAGGCGGGCTAGCAGGCAATCAGCCCCAGCATTTT. It yields the protein CASSLGGLAGNQPQHF.

The chain joins TRBV12-2 to TRBJ1-2; TRBD1 reflects the table's D call only, with no check against the DNA. TRBV12-2 is a documented pseudogene. The CDR3 extends over 14 amino acids. CDR3 sequence (DNA): TGTGCAAGTCGCTTCCGTGGGACAGCCTATGGCTACACCTTC. This codes for CASRFRGTAYGYTF.

The genes are TRBV6-4 and TRBJ1-2; the D is unclear. V was cut by 5 bases and J by 4 bases, with 17 bases left in between. The CDR3 runs to 15 residues. CDR1 is MRHNA and CDR2 is SNTAGT in the germline V gene. CDR3: CASSWAGMGCYGYTF. The CDR3 region has the DNA TGTGCCAGCAGTTGGGCGGGGATGGGTTGCTATGGCTACACCTTC.